The present T cell receptor beta chain was sequenced within a study of control samples from healthy donors and cancer patients. This clone has only one observation. The protocol was immunoSEQ multiplex PCR, while the TCRdb copy is restricted to in-frame clones and leaves out a portion. Here the sample spans around 130,000 clones, about 90% being singletons. This CDR3 comprises 14 residues. The ends were cut back, 11 bases at V and 4 bases at J, with 18 bases in the middle. Germline CDR1 and CDR2: ENHRY and SYGVKD. V gene TRBV10-3 combines with J gene TRBJ2-1; a possible D gene is TRBD2 (6 bases). This receptor was obtained from a man aged 50-60 years with head and neck cancer. Source material: PBMCs. The CDR3 loop reads CASCSLAQYNEQFF. The CDR3 DNA reads as TGTGCCTCCTGCAGTCTAGCGCAATACAATGAGCAGTTCTTC.